Listed below are T cell receptor beta chains from one sample, sequenced in a study of post-analysis software for immune sequencing data. TCRdb called the PCR reads again in MiXCR, with one record for every CDR3 protein. The profile shows around 710,000 distinct CDR3 sequences, about 43% of them singletons. Specimen: blood. The receptors come from a girl between 5 and 17 years old with multiple sclerosis. Each CDR3 is given with its conserved first and last residue.

V gene,J gene,CDR3 protein
TRBV29-1,TRBJ1-2,CSAGRTGGSDGYTF
TRBV6-1,TRBJ2-5,CASSEFRRKGETQYF
TRBV6-5,TRBJ1-2,CASSYGPGDKSSGGYTF
TRBV24-1,TRBJ2-3,CATSDPSSGATDTQYF
TRBV4-1,TRBJ1-2,CASRGHDYDPNYGYTF
TRBV15,TRBJ2-3,CATSREGLGLAGTSTDTQYF
TRBV3-1,TRBJ2-5,CASSQDRLAGQETQYF
TRBV7-3,TRBJ2-3,CASSQKLGLAGSTDTQYF
TRBV2,TRBJ2-5,CASRWTGGETQYF
TRBV12-3/TRBV12-4,TRBJ2-7,CASKSRGGEQYF
TRBV10-2,TRBJ2-2,CASSRTSGRTNTGELFF
TRBV4-2,TRBJ2-1,CASSQDRLGPGVEQFF
TRBV29-1,TRBJ2-7,CSVESTGEPYEQYF
TRBV28,TRBJ2-5,CASSFGSLGETQYF
TRBV24-1,TRBJ2-1,CATRSTRNEQFF
TRBV7-9,TRBJ2-3,CASRTGEDTQYF
TRBV21-1,TRBJ2-5,CASSNFGVRVQETQYF
TRBV19,TRBJ2-1,CASRPSGNPEQFF
TRBV11-3,TRBJ2-1,CASSSGSEGGNEQFF
TRBV7-8,TRBJ2-7,CASSARGLAGGNYEQYF
TRBV5-1,TRBJ2-7,CASSLNAGETYEQYF
TRBV7-9,TRBJ2-3,CASDGPGRNGQDTQYF
TRBV28,TRBJ1-1,CASTAPGQGEAFF
TRBV7-2,TRBJ2-2,CASSLRLAGAANTGELFF
TRBV4-1,TRBJ1-1,CASSQELLETGPPTTEAFF
TRBV20-1,-,CSAHAGTSGGEETQYF
TRBV12-3/TRBV12-4,TRBJ1-2,CASSGRDGKFYGYTF
TRBV28,TRBJ2-3,CASSLAASGITDTQYF
TRBV13,TRBJ1-5,CASSIGQAPAAQHF
TRBV9,TRBJ2-1,CASSDGRAYNEQFF